The source of this T cell receptor beta chain is a study of T cell changes during pregnancy in multiple sclerosis. The repertoire was sequenced with immunoSEQ multiplex PCR; TCRdb's copy has only in-frame clones and lacks some. The data contain 78,000 or so clones, 75% to 95% of them singletons. Germline V lookup: CDR1 SGDLS, CDR2 YYNGEE. This CDR3 comprises 15 residues. V was clipped by 0 bases and J by 5 bases; unmatched bases: 2. The receptor was isolated from a female donor with multiple sclerosis, enrolled in a pregnancy study. The chain is built from TRBV9 and TRBJ2-1, with TRBD2 matching over 10 bases. The sequencing here drew on CD4+ T cells from peripheral blood mononuclear cells, taken before pregnancy. The CDR3 reads CASSVGTSGDNEQFF. The DNA of the CDR3 is TGTGCCAGCAGCGTAGGAACTAGCGGGGACAATGAGCAGTTCTTC.